The 4 T cell receptor beta chains reported below all come from one sample, sequenced in a study of CD4 T cells in relation to SARS-CoV-2 and coronaviruses. Sequencing was performed with immunoSEQ multiplex PCR; in TCRdb, only in-frame clones are kept and a portion is missing. Found here are about 38,000 clones, over 75% of them singletons; the top ten hold over 20%. No cognate antigen is known for these TCRs. Sequencing was done on a sample of memory CD4+ T cells from PBMCs, cultured in vitro. All receptors come from an adult with COVID-19.

The V gene is TRBV28, the J gene TRBJ1-2, with D uncertain. The V end lost 2 bases, the J end lost 5 bases, and 6 bases lay between the germline ends. This CDR3 comprises 12 residues. Germline V gives CDR1 MDHEN, CDR2 SYDVKM. CDR3 protein: CASSLRKYGYTF. The CDR3 DNA sequence: TGTGCCAGCAGTTTAAGGAAGTATGGCTACACCTTC.

The chain carries TRBV7-3 and TRBJ2-2; no clear D gene. Trimming pared 2 bases from V and 1 base from J, leaving 5 bases between. CDR3 size: 14 residues. Germline-derived CDR1 and CDR2 are SGHTA and FQGTGA. The CDR3 sequence: CASSLDKNTGELFF. The CDR3 region has the DNA TGTGCCAGCAGCTTAGACAAGAACACCGGGGAGCTGTTTTTT.

The CDR3 region is CASSPGITGIGTQYF. CDR3 coding DNA: TGTGCCAGCTCACCGGGTATTACAGGGATCGGGACCCAGTACTTC. This rearrangement joins TRBV18 to TRBJ2-5, with TRBD1 as a possible D gene (6 bases). V was shortened by 3 bases and J by 7 bases, with 18 bases between the two germline ends. The CDR3 is made up of 15 amino acids. Germline assignment: CDR1 KGHSH and CDR2 LQKENI.

The CDR3 nucleotides read TGTGCCAGCAATATCCGGGACAGAAACACCGGGGAGCTGTTTTTT. This gives the protein CASNIRDRNTGELFF. The gene calls are TRBV5-4 and TRBJ2-2; 7 bases align to TRBD1. The CDR3 extends over 15 amino acids. The V and J ends lost 6 bases and 2 bases, in that order; junction bases with no gene match: 7. The germline gives CDR1 SGHNT, CDR2 YYREEE (reference sequence).